Presented here are 19 T cell receptor beta chains from one specimen sequenced in a study of blood T cells in healthy people across ages. For the second PCR, which ran for roughly 6 to 12 cycles, a sample-barcoded 5' primer and a J-beta primer mix were used. TCRdb reprocessed the 5' RACE reads via MiXCR and lists one record per CDR3 protein. In the table there are about 1.5 million distinct CDR3 sequences, 42% of which are singletons. Sequencing used blood. All receptors derive from a woman aged 18-29 years in good health.

This chain joins TRBV20-1 and TRBJ2-1, with 13 bases identical to TRBD2. The ends lost 8 bases at V and 9 bases at J; junction bases unmatched: 10. In germline, CDR1 is DFQATT, CDR2 SNEGSKA (reference sequence). CDR3 length: 14 amino acids. The DNA of the CDR3 is TGCAGTTATAAGGGACTAGCGGGAAGCGGTGAGCAGTTCTTC. It specifies CSYKGLAGSGEQFF.

This clonotype was counted between two and nine times. CDR3 DNA sequence: TGCAGTGCTAGAGATTGGGGGGACTCGGGCTACGAGCAGTACTTC. Translation gives CSARDWGDSGYEQYF. V usage is TRBV20-1 and J usage is TRBJ2-7; the D gene is possibly TRBD2 (6 bases). From germline, CDR1 is DFQATT and CDR2 SNEGSKA (reference sequence). This CDR3 region has 15 residues. V lost 0 bases and J lost 3, with 15 bases in between.

A few counts support this clonotype. An end of the junction differs from the germline gene, which may be a read error. The CDR3 loop reads CASSPTGVTEAFF. The CDR3 nucleotides are TGCGCCAGCAGCCCGACAGGGGTTACTGAAGCTTTCTTT. This chain links TRBV12-3 or TRBV12-4 with TRBJ1-1, with 8 bases identical to TRBD1. The CDR3 sequence is 13 residues long.

The gene calls are TRBV2 and TRBJ2-7, with D perhaps being TRBD1 or TRBD2 (5 bases each). Germline CDR1 is SNHLY and CDR2 is FYNNEI. The V end was cut by 5 bases, the J end by 2 bases, with 10 bases between. The CDR3 runs to 13 residues. CDR3 amino acids: CASSRDATYEQYF. DNA of the CDR3: TGTGCCAGCAGTAGGGACGCAACCTACGAGCAGTACTTC.

This sequence joins TRBV12-3 or TRBV12-4 and TRBJ2-2, with 7 positions matching TRBD1. V lost 3 bases to trimming and J lost 5 bases; unmatched junction nucleotides: 6. The CDR3 contains 15 residues. This CDR3 reads CASSFSPRGTGELFF. Here the CDR3 DNA reads TGTGCCAGCAGTTTTTCCCCCAGGGGGACCGGGGAGCTGTTTTTT.

The rearrangement uses TRBV15 and TRBJ1-4; tentatively, D is TRBD1 (5 bases). V was pared by 0 bases and J by 4 bases, with 12 bases between. This CDR3 has 16 amino acids. The germline V gene encodes CDR1 LNHNV and CDR2 YYDKDF (reference sequence). The CDR3 is CATSRDHGTDNEKLFF. In DNA form, the CDR3 reads TGTGCCACCAGCAGAGATCATGGGACGGATAATGAAAAACTGTTTTTT. Using reference TRBV15 and TRBJ1-4 for the parts outside the CDR3, the full variable domain is DAMVIQNPRYQVTQFGKPVTLSCSQTLNHNVMYWYQQKSSQAPKLLFHYYDKDFNNEADTPDNFQSRRPNTSFCFLDIRSPGLGDTAMYLCATSRDHGTDNEKLFFGSGTQLSVL.

The chain has TRBV15 and TRBJ2-3, with 10 positions matching TRBD2. V gave up 4 bases and J gave up 4 bases; unmatched junction bases: 11. From germline, CDR1 is LNHNV and CDR2 YYDKDF (reference sequence). This CDR3 is built from 17 residues. CDR3 bases: TGTGCCACCAGCACGAGCGGGAGGGCCGATGAGCCAGATACGCAGTATTTT. Protein product: CATSTSGRADEPDTQYF.

The chain is built from TRBV24-1 and TRBJ2-2, with 7 bases identical to TRBD2. Germline V gene lookup returns CDR1 KGHDR and CDR2 SFDVKD. CDR3 length: 14 residues. J gave up 4 bases and V 9 bases, and 7 bases lay outside the gene matches. The CDR3 DNA reads TGTGCCACCTGGGGGGGGTTCGGCACCGGGGAGCTGTTTTTT. Its translation is CATWGGFGTGELFF.

V and J are TRBV4-1 and TRBJ2-2; no clear D. CDR3 length: 15 amino acids. Germline V gene lookup returns CDR1 MGHRA and CDR2 YSYEKL. V lost 1 base and J lost 7, with 13 bases in between. The CDR3 nucleotides read TGCGCCAGCAGCCAAGCCCCCCTTATTTACGGGGAGCTGTTTTTT. Translating it yields CASSQAPLIYGELFF.

This clonotype was counted between two and nine times. The CDR3, as DNA: TGTGCCAGCAGTTCCAGCCTCGGGGAATCCTACAATGAGCAGTTCTTC. Its translation: CASSSSLGESYNEQFF. The chain carries TRBV25-1 and TRBJ2-1; tentatively, D is TRBD2 (5 bases). Trimming shortened V by 5 bases and J by 1 base, and 15 bases separated the two germline ends. The CDR3 loop spans 16 amino acids. Germline assignment: CDR1 MGHDK and CDR2 SYGVNS. Full variable domain (missing parts from reference TRBV25-1 and TRBJ2-1): EADIYQTPRYLVIGTGKKITLECSQTMGHDKMYWYQQDPGMELHLIHYSYGVNSTEKGDLSSESTVSRIRTEHFPLTLESARPSHTSQYLCASSSSLGESYNEQFFGPGTRLTVL.

This chain joins TRBV10-3 and TRBJ2-3; 8 bases are shared with TRBD2. Germline trimming cut 6 bases from V and 4 bases from J; bases unmatched to any gene: 9. The CDR3 is 15 amino acids. The germline V gene has CDR1 ENHRY and CDR2 SYGVKD. CDR3 nucleotide sequence: TGTGCCATCAGCTCCTACGGGAGGGCCGCAGATACGCAGTATTTT. This sequence encodes CAISSYGRAADTQYF.

The sample holds a few counts of this clonotype. This chain links TRBV5-5 with TRBJ2-2; 11 bases agree with TRBD2. Germline CDR1 reads SGHKS; CDR2 reads YYEKEE (reference sequence). The CDR3 has 15 residues. J lost 6 bases, V lost 4 bases, and 5 bases had no gene match. As DNA, the CDR3 is TGTGCCAGCAGCCTTTTAGCGGGGGGGTCCGGGGAGCTGTTTTTT. It is translated as CASSLLAGGSGELFF.

The chain has TRBV5-1 and TRBJ2-3; possibly TRBD2 for D (6 bases). V lost 5 bases to trimming and J lost 1 base, with 14 bases between them. Germline V gene data show CDR1 as SGHRS and CDR2 as YFSETQ. CDR3 size: 15 residues. This chain's CDR3 is CASRRSSGGTDTQYF. The CDR3 coding sequence is TGCGCCAGCAGACGGAGCTCGGGGGGCACAGATACGCAGTATTTT. Full variable domain (remainder filled in from reference TRBV5-1 and TRBJ2-3): KAGVTQTPRYLIKTRGQQVTLSCSPISGHRSVSWYQQTPGQGLQFLFEYFSETQRNKGNFPGRFSGRQFSNSRSEMNVSTLELGDSALYLCASRRSSGGTDTQYFGPGTRLTVL.

This clonotype has more than one count but fewer than ten. V usage is TRBV3-1 and J usage is TRBJ2-3; possible D gene TRBD2, 5 bases. Germline V CDR1 and CDR2: LGHDT, YNNKEL (reference sequence). The V end lost 0 bases, the J end lost 6 bases, and 10 bases lay between the germline ends. There are 14 residues in the CDR3. CDR3 sequence: CASSQEDSRDTQYF. CDR3 nucleotide sequence: TGTGCCAGCAGCCAAGAGGACTCTCGGGATACGCAGTATTTT.

This clonotype turned up a few times. The CDR3 sequence: CASSRYGHTEAFF. As DNA, the CDR3 is TGCGCCAGCAGCCGATACGGGCACACTGAAGCTTTCTTT. The genes are TRBV5-1 and TRBJ1-1; unclear D gene. There are 13 residues in the CDR3. Germline V CDR1 and CDR2: SGHRS, YFSETQ. Trimming cost V 4 bases and J 3 bases, with 10 bases left between them.

The chain couples TRBV20-1 to TRBJ1-1, with D perhaps TRBD1 (6 bases). The CDR3 covers 15 residues. V was pared by 6 bases and J by 3 bases, with 20 bases between. Germline values: CDR1 DFQATT, CDR2 SNEGSKA (reference sequence). Here the CDR3 reads CSASTGLARDTEAFF. The CDR3 DNA is TGCAGTGCGTCGACAGGTTTGGCTAGGGACACTGAAGCTTTCTTT.

The rearrangement joins TRBV6-1 to TRBJ1-2; TRBD1 agrees at 9 bases. The ends lost 2 bases at V and 5 bases at J; junction bases unmatched: 6. The length of the CDR3 is 15 residues. The germline V gene has CDR1 MNHNS and CDR2 SASEGT. Here the CDR3 reads CASSEWGQGIYGYTF. CDR3 bases: TGTGCCAGCAGTGAATGGGGACAGGGAATATATGGCTACACCTTC.

V and J are TRBV14 and TRBJ2-1; perhaps TRBD2 as D (6 bases). The V end lost 1 base, the J end lost 8 bases, and 18 bases lay between the germline ends. This CDR3 has 16 residues. Per the germline V gene, CDR1 is SGHDN and CDR2 is FVKESK. The CDR3 is CASSQGGGLPLYEQFF. CDR3 coding DNA: TGTGCCAGCAGCCAAGGTGGGGGACTTCCCCTCTATGAGCAGTTCTTC.

The chain has TRBV5-1 and TRBJ2-7; D unclear. CDR3 length: 15 residues. Germline CDR1 reads SGHRS; CDR2 reads YFSETQ. V was shortened by 0 bases and J by 2 bases, with 12 bases between the two germline ends. The CDR3 is CASSLEGSPTYEQYF. CDR3 sequence (DNA): TGCGCCAGCAGCTTGGAAGGGTCTCCTACCTACGAGCAGTACTTC.